This TCR beta chain was found in a study of T cell repertoires in aging, cancer and after chemotherapy. Broader study findings: Compared with age-matched healthy donors, untreated hematological or solid cancer patients showed higher blood TCR clonality.

TRB rearrangements spanning V, D and J were amplified using mixed TRB-A/B primers. TCRdb processed the multiplex PCR reads anew with MiXCR; each CDR3 protein has one entry. The sample has under 7,500 distinct CDR3 sequences, about 25% seen once; the top ten hold about 4%. This clonotype is categorized as medium-sized. Its antigen is still unknown. Peripheral blood genomic DNA, not sorted cells or RNA, was the template. With 4 bases removed from V and 5 bases from J, the gap between germline ends came to 17 bases. The CDR3 covers 15 residues. Looked up from germline, CDR1 is LNHDA and CDR2 is SQIVND (reference sequence).

J is TRBJ1-2 and V is TRBV19; D is possibly TRBD1 (5 bases). Sequencing was carried out using blood. The receptor was derived from a human donor in good health. The CDR3 protein is CASSKFGGTAYGYTF. The CDR3 DNA sequence: TGTGCCAGTAGTAAATTCGGGGGTACGGCGTATGGCTACACCTTC.